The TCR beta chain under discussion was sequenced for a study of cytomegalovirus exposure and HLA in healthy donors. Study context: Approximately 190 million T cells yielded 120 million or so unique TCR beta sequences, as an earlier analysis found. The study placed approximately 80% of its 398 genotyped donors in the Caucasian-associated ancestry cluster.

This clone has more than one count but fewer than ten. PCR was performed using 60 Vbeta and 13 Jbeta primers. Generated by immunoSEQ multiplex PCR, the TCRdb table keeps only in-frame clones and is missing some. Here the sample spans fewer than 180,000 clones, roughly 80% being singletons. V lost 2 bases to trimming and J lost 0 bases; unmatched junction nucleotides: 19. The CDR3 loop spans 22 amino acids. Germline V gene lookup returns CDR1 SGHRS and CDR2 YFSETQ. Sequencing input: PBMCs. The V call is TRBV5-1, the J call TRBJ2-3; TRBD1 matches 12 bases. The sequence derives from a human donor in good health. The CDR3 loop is CASSFPGTGGIVGTSSTDTQYF. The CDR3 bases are TGCGCCAGCAGCTTCCCCGGGACAGGGGGCATTGTGGGGACTTCTAGCACAGATACGCAGTATTTT.